Listed below are T cell receptor beta chains from one sample, sequenced in a study of molecular identifiers for immune sequencing clone quantification. TCRdb re-derived calls from the PCR reads in MiXCR, one entry per CDR3 protein. The sample comprises approximately 550,000 distinct CDR3 sequences, about a fifth of which are singletons, and 0.7% to 0.95% rests with the top ten. The sequenced sample was naive CD8+ T cells from blood, with Jurkat cell RNA spiked in. The receptor source for this set is a human donor in good health. Some libraries in this study had Jurkat cell RNA spiked in. CDR3s include the opening cysteine and the closing phenylalanine or tryptophan. Fields, in order: D gene, J gene, clone size, V gene, CDR3 protein, CDR3 DNA. The D gene is left open where the match is weak. Where a row states a size, it is once, few, many or the class of an expanded clone; other rows omit it.

>NA|TRBJ2-3|many|TRBV11-2
CASSSSTSPFPYF
TGTGCCAGCAGCTCCTCCACTAGCCCCTTTCCGTATTTT
>TRBD1|TRBJ1-5|NA|TRBV5-6
CASSGRGRDDQPQHF
TGTGCCAGCAGCGGCAGGGGGCGGGACGATCAGCCCCAGCATTTT
>NA|TRBJ2-7|NA|TRBV7-2
CASSKNSYYEQYF
TGTGCCAGCAGCAAAAACTCGTACTACGAGCAGTACTTC
>NA|TRBJ1-1|few|TRBV9
CASSADDMHEAFF
TGTGCCAGCAGCGCGGACGACATGCATGAAGCTTTCTTT
>NA|TRBJ1-2|NA|TRBV6-2/TRBV6-3
CASSYSGQLYGYTF
TGTGCCAGCAGTTACTCAGGACAGCTCTATGGCTACACCTTC
>NA|TRBJ2-2|many|TRBV9
CASSSTGTRPTGELFF
TGTGCCAGCAGCTCCACCGGGACTCGACCTACCGGGGAGCTGTTTTTT
>NA|TRBJ2-3|few|TRBV6-6
CASSYSPRYGDAPDTQYF
TGTGCCAGCAGTTACTCACCACGGTACGGGGACGCCCCAGATACGCAGTATTTT
>TRBD2|TRBJ2-7|NA|TRBV20-1
CSAVTSGSSAYEQYF
TGCAGTGCTGTGACTAGCGGGAGCTCCGCCTACGAGCAGTACTTC
>TRBD1|TRBJ1-5|many|TRBV12-5
CASGFLTDRVSNQPQHF
TGTGCTAGTGGTTTTTTAACCGACAGGGTTAGCAATCAGCCCCAGCATTTT
>TRBD1|TRBJ1-4|few|TRBV28
CASSSRQGVANEKLFF
TGTGCCAGCAGTTCAAGACAGGGGGTAGCTAATGAAAAACTGTTTTTT
>NA|TRBJ2-3|NA|TRBV7-2
CASSLGGPNTDTQYF
TGTGCCAGCAGCTTAGGAGGCCCCAACACAGATACGCAGTATTTT
>TRBD2|TRBJ2-3|many|TRBV7-9
CASSFPRLAGGTDTQYF
TGTGCCAGCAGCTTCCCGAGACTAGCGGGGGGCACAGATACGCAGTATTTT
>TRBD1|TRBJ2-5|NA|TRBV25-1
CASKQGAFETQYF
TGTGCCAGCAAGCAGGGGGCCTTTGAGACCCAGTACTTC
>TRBD1|TRBJ2-3|NA|TRBV7-9
CASTWVDRGFGDTQYF
TGTGCCAGCACCTGGGTGGACAGGGGATTCGGAGATACGCAGTATTTT